The T cell receptor (beta chain) described here comes from a study of OX40 agonist ivuxolimab in advanced cancers. As for the study in general: Patients took ivuxolimab, an agonistic anti-OX40 (CD134) antibody.

CDR1 is SGHDT and CDR2 is YYEEEE in the germline V gene. This CDR3 has 13 residues. Trimming pared 1 base from V and 10 bases from J, leaving 11 bases between. General study findings and limits: On average, a greater number of expanded clones characterised CD8+ T cells relative to CD4+.

Comments on this clone: Antigen: not known.

Method: immunoSEQ multiplex PCR; TCRdb's copy keeps in-frame clones and lacks some. This table holds tens of thousands of clones, about 91% found once. The chain carries TRBV5-6 and TRBJ1-4; D ambiguous. The sample was CD4+ or CD8+ T cells sorted from blood, taken in a trial of the OX40 agonist ivuxolimab. The receptor's source is an adult with an advanced solid tumor such as melanoma, head and neck, liver or kidney cancer. Written as DNA, the CDR3 is TGTGCCAGCAGCTTGCTCGTTGGAGGAAAACTGTTTTTT. It yields the protein CASSLLVGGKLFF.